This T cell receptor (beta chain) was observed in a study of early T cells in non-severe SARS-CoV-2 infection. Overall study: The chains were unpaired, and the sequenced material was bulk RNA from unsorted whole blood. Study findings and constraints: The matching step, a VDJdb search, favored anti-spike CD8 responses and missed private and CD4 specificities.

A note on this clonotype: Its antigen is still unknown.

Individual cDNA molecules received unique molecular identifiers. TCRdb analysed the 5' RACE reads with MiXCR anew, one entry per CDR3 protein. The sample includes some 71,000 distinct CDR3 sequences, more than 8.5% seen only once; the top ten take roughly 16%. The clonotype originates from an adult who was a healthcare worker with PCR-confirmed SARS-CoV-2 infection or an uninfected control (not recorded which). The sample in question was whole blood, obtained at baseline.

In DNA, the CDR3 is TGCGCCAGCAGCTTAGGACCGGGACAGGGCCTCTCCTACGAGCAGTACTTC. Amino acids: CASSLGPGQGLSYEQYF. The chain joins TRBV5-1 to TRBJ2-7; 9 nucleotides match TRBD1. V lost 2 bases, J lost 0 bases, and 9 bases stayed unmatched. CDR3 size: 17 residues. Germline V gene data show CDR1 as SGHRS and CDR2 as YFSETQ.